This entry features one T cell receptor (beta chain) sequence. Using RNA transcripts as the source, TCR beta CDR3 regions were amplified. First-round RT-PCR targeting the TCR CDR3 was performed with the HTBI primer set. TCRdb used MiXCR to reprocess the multiplex PCR reads, holding one entry per CDR3 protein. This sample has 50,000 to 60,000 distinct CDR3 sequences, with less than 50% found just once. This sample was included in a study of T cells in Graves' hyperthyroidism and ophthalmopathy. In the study overall: Peripheral blood sampling occurred at initial diagnosis, before any treatment.

V dropped 5 bases and J dropped 4; count of bases not matched to a gene: 2. The germline V gene encodes CDR1 MNHEY and CDR2 SVGAGI. This CDR3 region has 14 residues. The receptor was derived from a woman aged 50 to 60 with Graves' ophthalmopathy. The chain combines TRBV6-5 with TRBJ2-2, with 9 bases lining up with TRBD2. The specimen sequenced was blood. The CDR3 reads CASSPGLATGELFF. The CDR3 bases are TGTGCCAGCAGTCCGGGACTAGCCACCGGGGAGCTGTTTTTT.